This TCR beta chain was retrieved from a study of shared clonotypes between healthy human individuals. Study observations and caveats: Measured sharing among donors was expected to vary with sequencing depth. The generation probabilities recorded for non-shared clonotypes fell below those of clonotypes shared by all four donors.

Concerning this clone: The antigen is not known.

Those who donated, Caucasian adults without exception, all lived in Nashville, Tennessee. Authors' analysis steps: As immunoSEQ supplied junction-only sequences (without quality scores), filtering differed. Profiled with immunoSEQ multiplex PCR; TCRdb holds only in-frame clones, not every one. Clone size and V and J calls were adopted from that table, with D and trimming inferred from the DNA. The sample lists about 1 million clones; about 75% were seen once. Trimming left V 0 bases short and J 7 bases short, with 12 bases between. Per germline, CDR1 MNHNY and CDR2 SVGAGI (reference sequence). The CDR3 length is 14 residues.

The sample consisted of memory CD4+ T cells sorted from blood. Documented subset: CD45RA-negative fraction. This clonotype was sampled from a man in his late teens or twenties in good health. The chain has TRBV6-6 and TRBJ2-5; maybe TRBD2 (6 bases). In DNA form, the CDR3 reads TGTGCCAGCAGTTACTCGGGGCAGGGAGGGACCCAGTACTTC. This gives the protein CASSYSGQGGTQYF.